This entry lists 30 T cell receptor beta chains sequenced from one sample in a study of cytomegalovirus exposure and HLA in healthy donors. The PCR was carried out with 60 Vbeta primers and 13 Jbeta primers. The assay was immunoSEQ multiplex PCR, and TCRdb's table has in-frame clones only and misses some. The data contain fewer than 150,000 clones, around 73% of them singletons. Sequenced input: PBMCs. Receptors were obtained from a woman aged 25-40 years in good health and CMV-seropositive.

This clone occurred a few times. The rearrangement joins TRBV6-1 to TRBJ1-5; no clear D. The CDR3 extends over 12 amino acids. Germline CDR1 MNHNS, CDR2 SASEGT. V was pared by 6 bases and J by 8 bases, with 11 bases between. The CDR3 region is CASSVGGKPQHF. The CDR3 DNA is TGTGCCAGCAGCGTCGGCGGGAAGCCCCAGCATTTT.

This rearrangement joins TRBV18 to TRBJ1-6; D is perhaps TRBD1 (5 bases). CDR3 size: 16 residues. The germline V gene has CDR1 KGHSH and CDR2 LQKENI. V was cut by 3 bases and J by 11 bases, with 20 bases left in between. CDR3 sequence reads: CASSPLRAGSGAPLHF. The CDR3 DNA sequence: TGTGCCAGCTCACCTCTCAGGGCCGGTTCGGGGGCACCCCTCCACTTT.

The V and J genes are TRBV27 and TRBJ2-7; 8 nucleotides agree with TRBD2. CDR1 and CDR2 from the germline V gene are MNHEY and SMNVEV (reference sequence). J gave up 6 bases and V 5 bases, and 27 bases lay outside the gene matches. The CDR3 contains 20 residues. The CDR3 loop is CASSPPYPPGLVLTTGEQYF. The CDR3 nucleotides are TGTGCCAGCAGTCCTCCGTATCCCCCGGGACTAGTTTTGACTACAGGCGAGCAGTACTTC.

V is TRBV10-3 and J is TRBJ1-5; TRBD1 is a possible D gene (6 bases). This CDR3 contains 14 residues. Germline V lookup: CDR1 ENHRY, CDR2 SYGVKD. Deletions cut 2 bases from V and 2 bases from J, with 7 bases between. The CDR3 sequence is CAISEGGRNQPQHF. CDR3 in DNA: TGTGCCATCAGTGAGGGGGGCCGCAATCAGCCCCAGCATTTT.

The chain recombines TRBV7-2 with TRBJ2-7; tentative D call: TRBD1 (6 bases). This CDR3 has 15 amino acids. In germline, CDR1 is SGHTA, CDR2 FQGNSA. Deletions cut 2 bases from V and 4 bases from J, with 15 bases between. The CDR3 DNA reads TGTGCCAGCAGCTTAAGATGGGGACAAGGATACGAGCAGTACTTC. Residues: CASSLRWGQGYEQYF.

For this clone: The sample has other DNA sequences that encode this CDR3 too. This sequence joins TRBV19 and TRBJ2-7, with D unresolved. Germline V lookup: CDR1 LNHDA, CDR2 SQIVND (reference sequence). V lost 6 bases to trimming and J lost 2 bases, with 11 bases between them. This CDR3 has 13 residues. The CDR3 spells CASSPGQAYEQYF. CDR3 bases: TGTGCCAGTAGCCCTGGGCAGGCCTACGAGCAGTACTTC.

The rearrangement links TRBV11-3 to TRBJ1-2; D may be TRBD1 (6 bases). The length of the CDR3 is 14 residues. Germline CDR1 and CDR2: SGHNT and YENEEA. The V gene lost 5 bases and the J gene lost 2 bases, with 12 bases spanning the gap. The chain's CDR3 is CASSPGGRNYGYTF. The DNA for the CDR3 is TGTGCCAGCAGCCCCGGGGGGCGAAACTATGGCTACACCTTC.

This chain joins TRBV18 and TRBJ2-7; TRBD2 agrees at 9 bases. The CDR3 loop spans 16 amino acids. Germline loops: CDR1 KGHSH, CDR2 LQKENI. Unmatched junction bases numbered 8, after V lost 0 bases and J lost 5 bases. The CDR3, as DNA: TGTGCCAGCTCACCACCGGGGAGCGGGAGGTTGGACGAGCAGTACTTC. This codes for CASSPPGSGRLDEQYF.

The CDR3 coding sequence is TGTGCCATCAGTGAATCCGGGACACTTAGCAATCAGCCCCAGCATTTT. It is translated as CAISESGTLSNQPQHF. This chain joins TRBV10-3 and TRBJ1-5, with a weak D call TRBD1 (6 bases). V gave up 3 bases and J gave up 0 bases, with 12 bases separating them. The CDR3 runs 16 residues. Germline-derived CDR1 and CDR2 are ENHRY and SYGVKD.

CDR3 region: CASSPPSLSTDTQYF. The CDR3 nucleotides read TGTGCCAGCTCGCCCCCCAGTCTCAGCACAGATACGCAGTATTTT. The chain employs TRBV18 and TRBJ2-3; D unresolved. Trimming pared 6 bases from V and 0 bases from J, leaving 13 bases between. CDR1 KGHSH and CDR2 LQKENI come from the germline V gene. There are 15 residues in the CDR3.

A word on this clone: This sample includes further DNA sequences coding for the same CDR3. The rearrangement uses TRBV6-5 and TRBJ2-7; D gene unclear. The CDR3 is 12 residues long. Germline-derived CDR1 and CDR2 are MNHEY and SVGAGI. Trimming removed 4 bases from V and 2 bases from J, with 6 bases in between. This CDR3 is CASSSTTYEQYF. Here the CDR3 DNA reads TGTGCCAGCAGTTCCACTACCTACGAGCAGTACTTC.

This chain links TRBV7-9 with TRBJ2-3; the match to TRBD2 covers 8 bases. This CDR3 spans 15 amino acids. Germline trimming cut 2 bases from V and 3 bases from J; bases unmatched to any gene: 4. CDR1 and CDR2 (germline): SEHNR, FQNEAQ (reference sequence). This CDR3 is CASSLIASGTDTQYF. The DNA of the CDR3 is TGTGCCAGCAGCTTAATCGCTAGCGGGACAGATACGCAGTATTTT.

This clone was detected a few times. The rearrangement links TRBV29-1 to TRBJ2-7; D is unresolved. Trimming shortened V by 3 bases and J by 6 bases, and 9 bases separated the two germline ends. Germline V gives CDR1 SQVTM, CDR2 ANQGSEA. The CDR3 covers 11 residues. The CDR3 sequence is CSVDSGIEQYF. For the CDR3, the DNA is TGCAGCGTTGATTCGGGTATCGAGCAGTACTTC.

The CDR3 region has the DNA TGTTCCTGCAAGCAGGAGGCGGCATACGAGCAGTACTTC. It codes for CSCKQEAAYEQYF. The chain has TRBV2 and TRBJ2-7, with a possible D match to TRBD2 (5 bases). This CDR3 has 13 amino acids. Germline V gives CDR1 SNHLY, CDR2 FYNNEI.

This clone has just a few counts. The gene calls are TRBV7-3 and TRBJ1-6; the match to TRBD1 covers 7 bases. This CDR3 region has 15 residues. Germline V lookup: CDR1 SGHTA, CDR2 FQGTGA. V was clipped by 6 bases and J by 7 bases; unmatched bases: 9. The CDR3 loop is CASSRSSGGNSPLHF. The CDR3 bases are TGTGCCAGCAGTCGCTCCTCAGGGGGAAATTCACCCCTCCACTTT.

In the case of this clone: In the same sample, other DNA sequences code for this CDR3. The chain uses TRBV5-1 and TRBJ2-1, with 8 bases that match TRBD2. The CDR3 covers 13 residues. Germline values: CDR1 SGHRS, CDR2 YFSETQ. V trimming: 4 bases; J trimming: 5 bases; junction bases outside the gene matches: 2. The CDR3 nucleotides are TGCGCCAGCAGCAGCGGGGGCAACAATGAGCAGTTCTTC. Translation: CASSSGGNNEQFF.

The chain couples TRBV6-1 to TRBJ2-7, with D possibly matching TRBD1 (7 bases). V was pared by 9 bases and J by 6 bases, with 24 bases between. The CDR3 sequence is 15 residues long. CDR1 and CDR2 (germline): MNHNS, SASEGT. CDR3 bases: TGTGCCAGGCAGTACAGACAGGGCCAGGGGGGCGAGCAGTACTTC. Protein product: CARQYRQGQGGEQYF.

This chain joins TRBV10-2 and TRBJ1-4, with D hard to call. Germline lookup yields CDR1 WSHSY and CDR2 SAAADI. V was clipped by 6 bases and J by 8 bases, with 22 bases between them. This CDR3 is built from 16 residues. CDR3 DNA sequence: TGCGCCAGCAGGGGAGACAACACAGACCGTCGCGAAAAACTGTTTTTT. Its protein is CASRGDNTDRREKLFF.

The V gene is TRBV7-9, the J gene TRBJ2-4, with 10 bases identical to TRBD2. The J segment lost 3 bases and the V segment lost 5 bases, leaving 7 bases of the junction unmatched. CDR1 SEHNR and CDR2 FQNEAQ come from the germline V gene (reference sequence). This CDR3 has 16 residues. This CDR3 reads CASSTGLAEDKNIQYF. The CDR3 region has the DNA TGTGCCAGCAGCACCGGACTAGCGGAGGACAAAAACATTCAGTACTTC. Combining the CDR3 with reference TRBV7-9 and TRBJ2-4 gives the whole variable domain DTGVSQNPRHKITKRGQNVTFRCDPISEHNRLYWYRQTLGQGPEFLTYFQNEAQLEKSRLLSDRFSAERPKGSFSTLEIQRTEQGDSAMYLCASSTGLAEDKNIQYFGAGTRLSVL.

The V gene is TRBV19, the J gene TRBJ1-2; D not resolved. Per germline, CDR1 LNHDA and CDR2 SQIVND (reference sequence). There are 12 residues in the CDR3. V was cut by 3 bases and J by 8 bases, with 10 bases left in between. The CDR3: CASSIGGRGYTF. The CDR3 DNA is TGTGCCAGTAGTATCGGCGGCCGAGGCTACACCTTC. Full variable domain (remainder filled in from reference TRBV19 and TRBJ1-2): DGGITQSPKYLFRKEGQNVTLSCEQNLNHDAMYWYRQDPGQGLRLIYYSQIVNDFQKGDIAEGYSVSREKKESFPLTVTSAQKNPTAFYLCASSIGGRGYTFGSGTRLTVV.

Worth noting for this clone: Other DNA variants within this sample encode the same CDR3. The rearrangement uses TRBV30 and TRBJ1-1; 7 bases map to TRBD1. The germline V gene has CDR1 GTSNPN and CDR2 SVGIG (reference sequence). V was clipped by 0 bases and J by 4 bases; unmatched bases: 2. The CDR3 loop spans 13 amino acids. CDR3 in amino acids: CAWSVGGGTEAFF. Here the CDR3 DNA reads TGTGCCTGGAGTGTAGGGGGCGGCACTGAAGCTTTCTTT.

The chain employs TRBV27 and TRBJ1-5; D gene ambiguous. V was shortened by 4 bases and J by 0 bases, with 10 bases between the two germline ends. The CDR3 has 15 residues. CDR1 is MNHEY and CDR2 is SMNVEV in the germline V gene (reference sequence). CDR3 region: CASSSRIDSNQPQHF. The CDR3 DNA is TGTGCCAGCAGTTCCCGTATAGATAGCAATCAGCCCCAGCATTTT.

V gene TRBV27 combines with J gene TRBJ2-1; unclear D gene. Trimming removed 3 bases from V and 3 bases from J, with 15 bases in between. The length of the CDR3 is 16 residues. Germline CDR1 MNHEY, CDR2 SMNVEV (reference sequence). For the CDR3, the DNA is TGTGCCAGCAGTTTTTCACTCGCATTCCTCTACAATGAGCAGTTCTTC. It specifies CASSFSLAFLYNEQFF.

The chain carries TRBV7-6 and TRBJ2-5; 9 bases are shared with TRBD2. The V segment lost 1 base and the J segment 4 bases; nucleotides outside the gene matches: 10. The CDR3 runs 17 residues. Germline V CDR1 and CDR2: SGHVS, FNYEAQ. CDR3 DNA: TGTGCCAGCAGCTTAGGAGGATCCCCAGCGGGAGGAGAGACCCAGTACTTC. Translating gives CASSLGGSPAGGETQYF.

The V call is TRBV2, the J call TRBJ2-5; D is possibly TRBD2 (5 bases). CDR3 length: 13 amino acids. V was clipped by 6 bases and J by 0 bases, with 8 bases between them. Germline CDR1 SNHLY, CDR2 FYNNEI. The CDR3 here is CASSLTNQETQYF. In DNA, the CDR3 is TGTGCCAGCAGCCTGACTAACCAAGAGACCCAGTACTTC.

The CDR3 sequence: CSAVGGASTDTQYF. In DNA form, the CDR3 reads TGCAGCGCCGTGGGCGGGGCAAGCACAGATACGCAGTATTTT. The rearrangement links TRBV29-1 to TRBJ2-3, with D possibly TRBD2 on 6 matching bases. V was shortened by 7 bases and J by 0 bases, with 14 bases between the two germline ends. This CDR3 region has 14 residues. CDR1 is SQVTM, CDR2 ANQGSEA, per germline.

V usage is TRBV30 and J usage is TRBJ1-2; D ambiguous. Trimming left V 5 bases short and J 4 bases short, with 11 bases between. Germline V gene data show CDR1 as GTSNPN and CDR2 as SVGIG (reference sequence). This CDR3 region has 12 residues. The CDR3 here is CAWQKPVYGYTF. The DNA of the CDR3 is TGTGCCTGGCAGAAACCTGTCTATGGCTACACCTTC.

The chain links TRBV11-3 to TRBJ2-3; D possibly corresponds to TRBD1 (6 bases). Germline V gives CDR1 SGHNT, CDR2 YENEEA. The V end was cut by 5 bases, the J end by 6 bases, with 15 bases between. This CDR3 contains 14 residues. CDR3 sequence reads: CASSLQRRGDTQYF. CDR3 in DNA: TGTGCCAGCAGCCTACAGCGAAGGGGGGATACGCAGTATTTT.

The V and J genes are TRBV18 and TRBJ1-5; D perhaps matches TRBD1 (6 bases). Germline V gene lookup returns CDR1 KGHSH and CDR2 LQKENI. The CDR3 is 16 amino acids. Trimming stripped 3 bases from V and 0 bases from J, with 12 bases between. DNA of the CDR3: TGTGCCAGCTCACCTCGGACAGACTATAGCAATCAGCCCCAGCATTTT. The encoded protein is CASSPRTDYSNQPQHF.

This rearrangement joins TRBV29-1 to TRBJ1-5, with a tentative D call TRBD1 (6 bases). The germline V gene has CDR1 SQVTM and CDR2 ANQGSEA. This CDR3 spans 13 amino acids. The V end lost 3 bases, the J end lost 7 bases, and 13 bases lay between the germline ends. The CDR3 loop is CSVEVSGAQPQHF. The CDR3 bases are TGCAGCGTTGAGGTTTCAGGGGCCCAGCCCCAGCATTTT.